This T cell receptor beta chain was observed in a study of cytomegalovirus exposure and HLA in healthy donors. Of note for this clone: Antigen specificity is unknown.

Primers included in the PCR were 60 Vbeta and 13 Jbeta primers. TCRdb's table, derived via immunoSEQ multiplex PCR, lists solely in-frame clones and lacks some. The sample records 170,000 or so clones, 75% to 85% being singletons. CDR1 is LGHNA, CDR2 YNFKEQ, per germline. The V and J ends lost 0 bases and 2 bases respectively, with 9 bases between them. The CDR3 has 15 amino acids. Study outcomes and limitations: In the analysis, some V segments, TRBV6-2 and TRBV6-3 included, were excluded as indistinguishable.

The sequencing sample was made of PBMCs. V and J are TRBV4-2 and TRBJ2-3, with unresolved D. The clonotype originates from a boy younger than 18 in good health and CMV-seronegative. CDR3 residues: CASSQDIANTDTQYF. The CDR3 DNA follows: TGTGCCAGCAGCCAAGATATAGCCAACACAGATACGCAGTATTTT.